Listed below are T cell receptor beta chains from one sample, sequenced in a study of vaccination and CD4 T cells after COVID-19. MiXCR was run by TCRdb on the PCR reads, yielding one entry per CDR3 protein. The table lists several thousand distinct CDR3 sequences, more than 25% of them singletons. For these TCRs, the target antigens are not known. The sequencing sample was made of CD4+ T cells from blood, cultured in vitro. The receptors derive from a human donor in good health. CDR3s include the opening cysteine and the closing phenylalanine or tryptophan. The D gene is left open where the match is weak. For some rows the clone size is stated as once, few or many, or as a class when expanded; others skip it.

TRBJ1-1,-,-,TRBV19,TGTGCCAGTAGTATTCGATCCAGGAACACTGAAGCTTTCTTT,CASSIRSRNTEAFF
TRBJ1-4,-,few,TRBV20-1,TGCAGTGCTATACACCAATTGGGTAATGAAAAACTGTTTTTT,CSAIHQLGNEKLFF
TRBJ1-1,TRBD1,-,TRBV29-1,TGCAGCGTTGAAGATCTTAAGGGACAGGGGTTTGCTTTCTTT,CSVEDLKGQGFAFF
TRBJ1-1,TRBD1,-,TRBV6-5,TGTGCCAGCAGTTACCGGGACAGGGTAACTGAAGCTTTCTTT,CASSYRDRVTEAFF
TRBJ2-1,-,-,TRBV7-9,TGTGCCAGCAGCTTAGGTTCGGGCTCCTACAATGAGCAGTTCTTC,CASSLGSGSYNEQFF
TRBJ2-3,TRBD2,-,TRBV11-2,TGTGCCAGCAGCCGGAGGACGGCGGGAGGAGGCGCAGATACGCAGTATTTT,CASSRRTAGGGADTQYF
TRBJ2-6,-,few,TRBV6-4,TGTGCCAGCAGTGATGATTTATCTGGGGCCAACGTCCTGACTTTC,CASSDDLSGANVLTF
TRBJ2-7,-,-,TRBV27,TGTGCCAGCAGTTTTCTAAACCTGGGGCGTTCCTACGAGCAGTACTTC,CASSFLNLGRSYEQYF
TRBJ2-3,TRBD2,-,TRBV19,TGTGCCAGTAGCAAACTAGCGGGAGGGCCCACAGATACGCAGTATTTT,CASSKLAGGPTDTQYF
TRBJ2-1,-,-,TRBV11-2,TGTGCCAGCAGCCGATTAGTAGGGGGCGGGAGCAGAAACAATGAGCAGTTCTTC,CASSRLVGGGSRNNEQFF
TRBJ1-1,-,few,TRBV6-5,TGTGCCAGCAGTTACGTGACAGGATTCACTGAAGCTTTCTTT,CASSYVTGFTEAFF
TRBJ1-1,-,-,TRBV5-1,TGCGCCAGCAGCTCCAGGGGAAGCACTGAAGCTTTCTTT,CASSSRGSTEAFF
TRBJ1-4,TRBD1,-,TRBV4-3,TGCGCCAGCAGCAACGGGGACAGGGGTGACAAACTGTTTTTT,CASSNGDRGDKLFF
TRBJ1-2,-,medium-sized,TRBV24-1,TGTGCCACCAGTGCGCGGGATAGCTATGGCTACACCTTC,CATSARDSYGYTF
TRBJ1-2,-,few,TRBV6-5,TGTGCCAGCAGTTACAGTACGCAGTCCTATGGCTACACCTTC,CASSYSTQSYGYTF
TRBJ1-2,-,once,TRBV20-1,TGCAGTGCTAGATTTCAGGGGCACTATGGCGACACCTTC,CSARFQGHYGDTF
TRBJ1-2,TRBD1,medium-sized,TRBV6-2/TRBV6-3,TGTGCCAGCAGCTACTCCCGTACAGGGGACGGCTACACCTTC,CASSYSRTGDGYTF
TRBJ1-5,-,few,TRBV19,TGTGCCAGTAGTATTGGGGGGGTCCAGCCCCAGCATTTT,CASSIGGVQPQHF
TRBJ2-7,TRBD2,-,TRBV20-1,TGCAGTGCTTTTAGCGGGAGCAATTCCTACGAGCAGTACTTC,CSAFSGSNSYEQYF
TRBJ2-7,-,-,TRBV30,TGTGCCTGGAGTGTATCCCGCGTGATAACGTCTGAGGAGCAGTACTTC,CAWSVSRVITSEEQYF
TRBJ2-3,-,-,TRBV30,TGTGCCTGGAGTGGGATGTCTAGGGATACGCAGTATTTT,CAWSGMSRDTQYF
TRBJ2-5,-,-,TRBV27,TGTGCCAGCAGTCTCCTCTCGGGGAGGTGGAAGGAGACCCAGTACTTC,CASSLLSGRWKETQYF
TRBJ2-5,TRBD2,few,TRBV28,TGTGCCAGCTCACTAGCGGGAGAGACGGAGACCCAGTACTTC,CASSLAGETETQYF
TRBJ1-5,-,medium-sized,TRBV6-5,TGTGCCAGCAGTTACTCTCAGAATTTCAATCAGCCCCAGCATTTT,CASSYSQNFNQPQHF
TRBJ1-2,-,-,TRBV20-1,TGCAGTGCTAGGAAAAAACAGGTCTCAGGGGGCTACACCTTC,CSARKKQVSGGYTF
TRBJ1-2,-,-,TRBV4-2,TGTGCCAGCAGTCCCGGGTTCGCAGGCTACACCTTC,CASSPGFAGYTF
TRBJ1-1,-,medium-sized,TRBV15,TGTGCCACCAGCAGAGAACGGTGGACGAACACTGAAGCTTTCTTT,CATSRERWTNTEAFF
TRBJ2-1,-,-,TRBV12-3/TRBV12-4,TGTGCCAGCAGTCCCCTATACAATGAGCAGTTCTTC,CASSPLYNEQFF
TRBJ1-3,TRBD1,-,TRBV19,TGTGCCAGTAGTATCCGGGCAGGGGGATCTGGAAACACCATATATTTT,CASSIRAGGSGNTIYF
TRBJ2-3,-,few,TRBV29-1,TGCAGCTTCCGCGGACCCCAGACCACAGATACGCAGTATTTT,CSFRGPQTTDTQYF
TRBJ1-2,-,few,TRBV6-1,TGTGCCAGCACAACAGGGACGGGTGGCTACACCTTC,CASTTGTGGYTF
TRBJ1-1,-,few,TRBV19,TGTGCCAGTAGCTCACAGAGGGGAACTGAAGCTTTCTTT,CASSSQRGTEAFF
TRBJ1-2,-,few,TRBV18,TGTGCCAGCTCACCAAGGCGGGGGAATGGCTACACCTTC,CASSPRRGNGYTF
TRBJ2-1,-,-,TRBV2,TGTGCCAGCATTGGAAGCGCGGGATCATACAATGAGCAGTTCTTC,CASIGSAGSYNEQFF
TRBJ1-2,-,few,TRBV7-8,TGTGCCAGCAGCTTAGCACCTGGGGTCTATGGCTACACCTTC,CASSLAPGVYGYTF
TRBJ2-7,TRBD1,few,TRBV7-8,TGTGCCAGCAGCTTAGGGGACAGGAACTACGAGCAGTACTTC,CASSLGDRNYEQYF
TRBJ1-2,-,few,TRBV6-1,TGTGCCAGCACTCGGGGGGCTGGGTATGGCTACACCTTC,CASTRGAGYGYTF
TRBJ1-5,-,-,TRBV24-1,TGTGCCACCAGTGATTTTCTGGGGAATCAGCCCCAGCATTTT,CATSDFLGNQPQHF
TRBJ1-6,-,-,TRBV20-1,TGCAGTGCTCGCACCGGGGGGGCCTATAATTCACCCCTCCACTTT,CSARTGGAYNSPLHF
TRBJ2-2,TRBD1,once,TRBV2,TGTGCCAGCAGTCGTAACAGGGGAACCGGGGAGCTGTTTTTT,CASSRNRGTGELFF